These 2 T cell receptor beta chains share one sample of origin, sequenced in a study of cytomegalovirus exposure and HLA in healthy donors. Researchers ran the PCR with 60 Vbeta and 13 Jbeta primers. Only in-frame clones appear in the TCRdb table, and some are missing; sequencing was by immunoSEQ multiplex PCR. The sample lists 170,000 or so clones; around three quarters were seen once. Material for sequencing was PBMCs. Source of these receptors: a man aged 35 to 55 in good health and CMV-seronegative.

The genes are TRBV19 and TRBJ2-5; TRBD2 aligns across 8 bases. The CDR3 contains 16 residues. CDR1 is LNHDA and CDR2 is SQIVND in the germline V gene (reference sequence). With V trimmed by 4 bases and J by 2 bases, 9 bases remained unmatched. CDR3 in amino acids: CASSTSGGGGQETQYF. CDR3 DNA sequence: TGTGCCAGTAGTACGTCGGGGGGCGGGGGGCAAGAGACCCAGTACTTC. Supplemented by reference TRBV19 and TRBJ2-5, the full variable domain reads DGGITQSPKYLFRKEGQNVTLSCEQNLNHDAMYWYRQDPGQGLRLIYYSQIVNDFQKGDIAEGYSVSREKKESFPLTVTSAQKNPTAFYLCASSTSGGGGQETQYFGPGTRLLVL.

This sequence joins TRBV2 and TRBJ2-3; D may be TRBD1 (5 bases). The CDR3 has 13 amino acids. The V end was cut by 4 bases, the J end by 5 bases, with 10 bases between. Germline CDR1 and CDR2: SNHLY and FYNNEI. CDR3 DNA sequence: TGTGCCAGCAGTGGGTCAGGGTTAGATACGCAGTATTTT. Its protein is CASSGSGLDTQYF.